These 25 T cell receptor beta chains share one sample of origin, sequenced in a study of T cells in Graves' hyperthyroidism and ophthalmopathy (dated by TCRdb to about 2019). Receptor libraries were prepared by multiplex PCR. The data were produced on an Illumina HiSeq 2000. The TCR beta CDR3 regions were amplified from the RNA transcripts. For the first round of RT-PCR on the TCR CDR3, the HTBI primer set was used together with the Qiagen OneStep RT-PCR kit. TCRdb reworked the public reads: Q25 trimming with fastp, MiXCR clone assembly, productive beta chains retained. For every CDR3 protein sequence, its rows merge into one entry that carries the most common genes and DNA. The sample includes hundreds of thousands of distinct CDR3 sequences, with around 42% observed a single time. The ten largest clones add up to about 7.9% of the sample. Sequencing input: peripheral blood or thyroid tissue (not recorded which). These receptors were taken from a woman aged 18-29 years with Graves' hyperthyroidism. Donor details come from another sample of the same person, matched by shared clones.

This clonotype was picked up many times. The chain combines TRBV25-1 with TRBJ1-1, with 9 nucleotides matching TRBD1. CDR3 length equals 14 residues. After removal of 6 bases from V and 4 bases from J, the junction contained 6 bases not matched to a gene. Germline lookup yields CDR1 MGHDK and CDR2 SYGVNS. CDR3 coding DNA: TGTGCCAGCAGCAGGGACAGGGAATTCACTGAAGCTTTCTTT. It is translated as CASSRDREFTEAFF.

Notes on this clonotype: The junction does not match germline at one end; this may be a read error. The rearrangement links TRBV6-5 to TRBJ2-7; D possibly corresponds to TRBD1 (6 bases). This CDR3 is 14 amino acids long. The germline gives CDR1 MNHEY, CDR2 SVGAGI. CDR3 nucleotide sequence: TGTGCCATCAGTTACTCGTGGGACACCTACGAGCAGTACTTC. This codes for CAISYSWDTYEQYF.

This chain connects TRBV7-9 to TRBJ1-2, with D perhaps TRBD1 (6 bases). Germline values: CDR1 SEHNR, CDR2 FQNEAQ (reference sequence). Trimming cost V 4 bases and J 4 bases, with 25 bases left between them. CDR3 length: 18 residues. In nucleotides, the CDR3 is TGTGCCAGCAGCTGGGGTGGGTTGGGCGCCGCAGGGGCCTATGGCTACACCTTC. It specifies CASSWGGLGAAGAYGYTF.

The sample holds a few counts of this clonotype. This chain uses TRBV2 with TRBJ2-7, with D perhaps matching TRBD1 (6 bases). Germline V gene sequence: CDR1 SNHLY, CDR2 FYNNEI. The V end was cut by 7 bases, the J end by 6 bases, with 19 bases between. This CDR3 region has 14 residues. The CDR3 nucleotides read TGTGCCAGCATCCTCGGACAGACAAACGGCGAGCAGTACTTC. This codes for CASILGQTNGEQYF.

As to this clonotype: Since no conserved phenylalanine or tryptophan closes the CDR3, a read error is the likely cause. The rearrangement joins TRBV5-1 to TRBJ1-2; D is ambiguous. V gave up 0 bases and J gave up 1 base, with 4 bases separating them. The germline CDR1 and CDR2 sequences are SGHRS and YFSETQ. The CDR3 contains 13 residues. Here the CDR3 reads CASSLDRNYGYTS. The DNA of the CDR3 is TGCGCCAGCAGCTTGGACCGTAACTATGGCTACACCTCC.

The genes are TRBV20-1 and TRBJ1-2; 8 nucleotides match TRBD1. The CDR3 contains 13 residues. Germline V CDR1 and CDR2: DFQATT, SNEGSKA (reference sequence). V was clipped by 5 bases and J by 3 bases; unmatched bases: 5. The CDR3 coding sequence is TGCAGTGCTGGATCGACAGGGGACTATGGCTACACCTTC. Amino acid sequence: CSAGSTGDYGYTF.

This clonotype was detected only a few times. The J gene is TRBJ2-7, the V gene TRBV7-9; D possibly corresponds to TRBD2 (6 bases). CDR3 length equals 15 residues. V was trimmed by 5 bases and J by 2 bases, leaving 16 bases between them. Germline V CDR1 and CDR2: SEHNR, FQNEAQ (reference sequence). This CDR3 is CASSRGRENTYEQYF. CDR3 nucleotide sequence: TGTGCCAGCAGCCGGGGTCGGGAGAATACCTACGAGCAGTACTTC.

This chain links TRBV7-8 with TRBJ2-5, with D tentatively TRBD1 (5 bases). The CDR3 is 14 residues long. From germline, CDR1 is SGHVS and CDR2 FQNEAQ. Deletions cut 1 base from V and 7 bases from J, with 13 bases between. This chain's CDR3 is CASSLDPARGTQYF. In DNA, the CDR3 is TGTGCCAGCAGCTTAGATCCAGCAAGGGGGACCCAGTACTTC.

The chain recombines TRBV2 with TRBJ1-2; TRBD1 matches at 7 bases. This CDR3 contains 16 residues. CDR1 is SNHLY, CDR2 FYNNEI, per germline. V gave up 1 base and J gave up 4 bases; unmatched junction bases: 9. CDR3 coding DNA: TGTGCCAGCAGTGAAGAAGGGGGCCCGTTAAGCTATGGCTACACCTTC. Encoded protein: CASSEEGGPLSYGYTF.

This chain joins TRBV20-1 and TRBJ1-4; 8 bases match TRBD1. The CDR3 sequence is 13 residues long. V lost 6 bases to trimming and J lost 8 bases; unmatched junction nucleotides: 8. Germline CDR1 and CDR2: DFQATT and SNEGSKA (reference sequence). In DNA, the CDR3 is TGCAGTGCGCGGACAGGGAGTGAGGAAAAACTGTTTTTT. Translated, it gives CSARTGSEEKLFF.

This rearrangement joins TRBV7-6 to TRBJ2-2, with TRBD2 matching 7 bases. The CDR3 extends over 15 amino acids. Germline values: CDR1 SGHVS, CDR2 FNYEAQ. With V trimmed by 4 bases and J by 3 bases, 5 bases remained unmatched. CDR3 sequence reads: CASSSSGDYTGELFF. CDR3 DNA: TGTGCCAGCAGCTCGAGCGGGGATTACACCGGGGAGCTGTTTTTT.

The chain links TRBV10-3 to TRBJ1-5; perhaps TRBD1 as D (6 bases). V shed 3 bases and J shed 1 base, with 7 bases lying between them. Looked up from germline, CDR1 is ENHRY and CDR2 is SYGVKD. This CDR3 has 14 amino acids. The CDR3 DNA is TGTGCCATCAGTGATGGGGGCAGCAATCAGCCCCAGCATTTT. Translating gives CAISDGGSNQPQHF.

The chain uses TRBV6-6 and TRBJ1-3; the D is unclear. This CDR3 contains 15 residues. CDR1 and CDR2 from the germline V gene are MNHNY and SVGAGI (reference sequence). Trimming cost V 6 bases and J 0 bases, with 12 bases left between them. The CDR3 DNA reads as TGTGCCAGCAGCCCGCCTGATAACTCTGGAAACACCATATATTTT. Residues: CASSPPDNSGNTIYF.

The chain couples TRBV7-8 to TRBJ2-3; the match to TRBD2 covers 12 bases. The CDR3 spans 16 residues. Germline loops: CDR1 SGHVS, CDR2 FQNEAQ. The junction had 9 bases not matched to a gene; V was cut back by 5 bases and J by 6 bases. CDR3 nucleotide sequence: TGTGCCAGCAGCCTTCCTAGCGGGAGGGCCGACGATACGCAGTATTTT. It specifies CASSLPSGRADDTQYF.

This clonotype came up a few times. The CDR3 region has the DNA TGTGCCAGCACAGAGGCCCCCCGGGGTGAGGCCTATAATTCACCCCTCCACTTT. Translating gives CASTEAPRGEAYNSPLHF. The chain combines TRBV2 with TRBJ1-6; D is unresolved. The V end lost 7 bases, the J end lost 2 bases, and 21 bases lay between the germline ends. Germline CDR1 SNHLY, CDR2 FYNNEI. The CDR3 extends over 18 amino acids.

The V and J genes are TRBV4-2 and TRBJ1-6; D uncertain. The germline gives CDR1 LGHNA, CDR2 YNFKEQ. This CDR3 has 16 amino acids. Trimming pared 1 base from V and 6 bases from J, leaving 13 bases between. CDR3 sequence (DNA): TGTGCCAGCAGCCAAGTCACCGGGATTGGTAATTCACCCCTCCACTTT. This translates into CASSQVTGIGNSPLHF.

This clonotype was recorded many times. The chain recombines TRBV7-9 with TRBJ2-7, with D perhaps matching TRBD1 (6 bases). The CDR3 is 13 amino acids. Germline CDR1 and CDR2: SEHNR and FQNEAQ (reference sequence). Trimming removed 2 bases from V and 4 bases from J, with 9 bases in between. The CDR3 protein is CASSLTGRYEQYF. For the CDR3, the DNA is TGTGCCAGCAGCTTAACAGGGCGGTACGAGCAGTACTTC.

This clonotype was seen only a few times. The chain recombines TRBV12-3 or TRBV12-4 with TRBJ2-5; 10 nucleotides agree with TRBD1. The CDR3 runs to 13 residues. The junction had 2 bases not matched to a gene; V was cut back by 5 bases and J by 5 bases. CDR3 in DNA: TGTGCCAGCAGTGGGACAGGGGTCGAGACCCAGTACTTC. This sequence encodes CASSGTGVETQYF.

CDR3 sequence: CASSLVGQASGNTIYF. The CDR3, as DNA: TGTGCCAGCAGCTTAGTAGGACAGGCGTCTGGAAACACCATATATTTT. The genes are TRBV7-9 and TRBJ1-3; TRBD1 agrees at 7 bases. CDR3 size: 16 residues. J lost 1 base, V lost 1 base, and 4 bases had no gene match. The germline V gene has CDR1 SEHNR and CDR2 FQNEAQ (reference sequence).

This clonotype showed up many times. This chain joins TRBV7-2 and TRBJ2-7; D remains ambiguous. The germline V gene encodes CDR1 SGHTA and CDR2 FQGNSA. The V end was cut by 5 bases, the J end by 3 bases, with 14 bases between. This CDR3 is built from 14 residues. CDR3 region: CASSRSAEHYEQYF. Written as DNA, the CDR3 is TGTGCCAGCAGCCGCAGCGCGGAGCACTACGAGCAGTACTTC.

In regard to this clonotype: Germline is not matched at one junction end, which may reflect a read error. The chain joins TRBV7-6 to TRBJ1-1, with 7 bases fitting TRBD1. CDR3 length equals 15 residues. CDR1 SGHVS and CDR2 FNYEAQ come from the germline V gene. The CDR3 sequence: CASSLQGGASTEAFF. The DNA for the CDR3 is TGCGCCAGCAGCTTACAAGGGGGCGCGAGCACTGAAGCTTTCTTT. The complete variable domain, with remaining parts taken from reference TRBV7-6 and TRBJ1-1, reads GAGVSQSPRYKVTKRGQDVALRCDPISGHVSLYWYRQALGQGPEFLTYFNYEAQQDKSGLPNDRFSAERPEGSISTLTIQRTEQRDSAMYRCASSLQGGASTEAFFGQGTRLTVV.

This clonotype was recorded once. The V gene is TRBV6-5, the J gene TRBJ1-6; D is uncertain. CDR1 and CDR2 (germline): MNHEY, SVGAGI. The length of the CDR3 is 13 residues. Deletions cut 4 bases from V and 15 bases from J, with 16 bases between. CDR3 sequence reads: CASSFGPLRGLHF. Here the CDR3 DNA reads TGTGCCAGCAGTTTTGGGCCGTTGCGGGGCCTCCACTTT.

The V gene is TRBV7-3, the J gene TRBJ1-1; D may be TRBD1 (5 bases). The CDR3 has 11 amino acids. Between the trimmed V and J ends, which lost 4 bases and 9 bases, there was a span of 9 bases. The germline V gene encodes CDR1 SGHTA and CDR2 FQGTGA. For the CDR3, the DNA is TGTGCCAGCAGCTCGGACAAAAAAGCTTTCTTT. It specifies CASSSDKKAFF.

The chain employs TRBV7-9 and TRBJ1-4, with D possibly TRBD1 on 5 matching bases. V dropped 1 base and J dropped 2 bases, with 14 bases sitting between them. This CDR3 region has 17 residues. CDR1 is SEHNR and CDR2 is FQNEAQ in the germline V gene (reference sequence). CDR3: CASSLDGTSGTNEKLFF. The CDR3 region has the DNA TGTGCCAGCAGCTTAGATGGGACCTCAGGGACTAATGAAAAACTGTTTTTT.

This chain connects TRBV15 to TRBJ1-4; D remains unclear. Looked up from germline, CDR1 is LNHNV and CDR2 is YYDKDF (reference sequence). Trimming took 6 bases from V and 5 from J, leaving 10 bases between them. The CDR3 length is 13 residues. CDR3 residues: CATRGPYNEKLFF. The CDR3 DNA is TGTGCCACCAGAGGACCCTACAATGAAAAACTGTTTTTT. Combining the CDR3 with reference TRBV15 and TRBJ1-4 gives the whole variable domain DAMVIQNPRYQVTQFGKPVTLSCSQTLNHNVMYWYQQKSSQAPKLLFHYYDKDFNNEADTPDNFQSRRPNTSFCFLDIRSPGLGDTAMYLCATRGPYNEKLFFGSGTQLSVL.